This T cell receptor beta chain was captured in a study of cytomegalovirus exposure and HLA in healthy donors. Germline V lookup: CDR1 SGHVS, CDR2 FQNEAQ. After removal of 1 base from V and 7 bases from J, the junction contained 10 bases not matched to a gene. This CDR3 contains 16 residues. Vbeta (60) and Jbeta (13) primers were used in the PCR. Here immunoSEQ multiplex PCR was the method, and the copy in TCRdb shows in-frame clones only, minus some. This table holds roughly 100,000 clones, around two thirds found once. This TCR came from a woman aged 50 to 60 in good health and CMV-seronegative. The chain combines TRBV7-8 with TRBJ2-1; 7 bases fit TRBD1. The sequencing sample was made of PBMCs. CDR3 nucleotide sequence: TGTGCCAGCAGCTTAGGAACGACAGGGCGATCGAATGAGCAGTTCTTC. Amino acid sequence: CASSLGTTGRSNEQFF.